This T cell receptor beta chain appears in the sequencing data of a study of regulatory T cells in long-lasting Graves disease. Arm-PCR of CDR3 regions with iRepertoire HTBI primers generated TCR beta libraries. A single record per CDR3 protein comes from TCRdb applying MiXCR to the multiplex PCR reads. The sample includes roughly 700,000 distinct CDR3 sequences, approximately 31% of them seen just once. Findings of the study overall: Shared public clonotypes totalled about 2,800 in persistent patients, compared with about 930 in new patients. Persistent Graves' cases showed lower TCR diversity than newly diagnosed cases.

Trimming took 5 bases from V and 1 from J; bases not matched to a gene: 5. The CDR3 spans 15 residues. Germline lookup yields CDR1 MDHEN and CDR2 SYDVKM. The time point: persistent/refractory GD, antithyroid drugs over 5 years with positive TRAb. Researchers made the TCR library from RNA that was extracted from PBMCs. In this cohort, patients came from an endocrinology department located in Xi'an, China. Note on this clonotype: Its antigen is unidentified.

The J gene is TRBJ1-5, the V gene TRBV28, with 7 bases that match TRBD1. This sequence originates from a female donor with Graves disease. The specimen comprised peripheral blood mononuclear cells (PBMCs), sampled when the disease was refractory, from a patient treated with antithyroid drugs. The CDR3 DNA is TGTGCCAGCAGTACAAACAGGGGAAGCAATCAGCCCCAGCATTTT. This sequence encodes CASSTNRGSNQPQHF.